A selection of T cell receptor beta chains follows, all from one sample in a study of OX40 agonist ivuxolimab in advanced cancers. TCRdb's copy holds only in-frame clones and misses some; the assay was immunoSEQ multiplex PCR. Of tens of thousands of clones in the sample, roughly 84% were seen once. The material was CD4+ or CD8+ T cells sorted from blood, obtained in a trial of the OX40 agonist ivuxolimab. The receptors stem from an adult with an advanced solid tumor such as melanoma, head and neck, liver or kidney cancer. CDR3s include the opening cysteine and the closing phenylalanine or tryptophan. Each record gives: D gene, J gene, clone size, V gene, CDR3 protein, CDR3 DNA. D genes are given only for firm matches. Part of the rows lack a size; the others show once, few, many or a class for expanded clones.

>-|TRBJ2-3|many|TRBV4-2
CASSQVTTDTQYF
TGTGCCAGCAGCCAGGTTACCACAGATACGCAGTATTTT
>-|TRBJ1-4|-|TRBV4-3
CASSRDVRFEKLFF
TGCGCCAGCAGCCGCGACGTACGGTTTGAAAAACTGTTTTTT
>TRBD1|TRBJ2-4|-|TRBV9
CASSPSLGTAENIQYF
TGTGCCAGCAGCCCATCTCTTGGGACAGCGGAAAACATTCAGTACTTC
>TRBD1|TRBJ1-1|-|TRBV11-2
CASSLLGQGNTEAFF
TGTGCCAGCAGCCTATTAGGACAGGGGAACACTGAAGCTTTCTTT
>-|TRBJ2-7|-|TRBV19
CASSILWGQGTYEQYF
TGTGCCAGTAGTATACTTTGGGGGCAGGGGACCTACGAGCAGTACTTC
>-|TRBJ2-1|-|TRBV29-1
CSVENNPGLYNEQFF
TGCAGCGTTGAAAATAACCCTGGACTGTACAATGAGCAGTTCTTC
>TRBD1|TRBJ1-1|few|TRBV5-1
CASSIDRAKYTEAFF
TGCGCCAGCAGCATCGACAGGGCGAAGTACACTGAAGCTTTCTTT
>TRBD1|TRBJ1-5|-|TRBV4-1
CASSQGSGTGQPQHF
TGCGCCAGCAGCCAAGGATCGGGGACAGGCCAGCCCCAGCATTTT
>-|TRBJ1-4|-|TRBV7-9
CASSRSLSESGEKLFF
TGTGCCAGCAGCCGTTCCTTGTCAGAGTCTGGTGAAAAACTGTTTTTT
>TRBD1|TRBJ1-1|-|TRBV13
CASSPTGSATEAFF
TGTGCCAGCAGCCCGACAGGGTCGGCCACTGAAGCTTTCTTT
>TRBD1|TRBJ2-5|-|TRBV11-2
CASSSTGGRETQYF
TGTGCCAGCAGCTCTACAGGGGGCAGAGAGACCCAGTACTTC
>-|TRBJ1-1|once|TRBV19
CASSIDAESLQRTEAFF
TGTGCCAGTAGTATAGATGCAGAGTCCCTCCAACGCACTGAAGCTTTCTTT
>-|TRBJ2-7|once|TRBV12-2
CASRFRLAGIYEQYF
TGTGCAAGTCGCTTTCGTCTAGCGGGGATTTACGAGCAGTACTTC
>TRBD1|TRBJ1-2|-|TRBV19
CASSASGTGVDGYTF
TGTGCCAGTAGTGCCTCCGGGACAGGGGTCGATGGCTACACCTTC
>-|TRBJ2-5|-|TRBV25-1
CASSARTVQETQYF
TGTGCCAGCAGTGCTCGGACAGTTCAAGAGACCCAGTACTTC
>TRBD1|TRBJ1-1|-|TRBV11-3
CASSPRTGMNTEAFF
TGTGCCAGCAGCCCTCGGACAGGCATGAACACTGAAGCTTTCTTT
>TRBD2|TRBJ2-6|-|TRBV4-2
CASSPLAGSSGANVLTF
TGTGCCAGCAGCCCCCTAGCGGGTAGCTCTGGGGCCAACGTCCTGACTTTC
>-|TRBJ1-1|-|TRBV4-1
CASSQLGGNTEAFF
TGCGCCAGCAGCCAATTAGGCGGGAACACTGAAGCTTTCTTT
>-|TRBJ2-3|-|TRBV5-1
CASSPSGTRTSTDTQYF
TGCGCCAGCAGTCCCAGTGGTACTCGAACTAGCACAGATACGCAGTATTTT
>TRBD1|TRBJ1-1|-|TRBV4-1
CASSPLTGDVEAFF
TGCGCCAGCAGCCCCCTGACAGGGGATGTGGAAGCTTTCTTT
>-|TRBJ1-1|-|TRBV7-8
CASSFPGMNTEAFF
TGTGCCAGCAGCTTTCCCGGGATGAACACTGAAGCTTTCTTT
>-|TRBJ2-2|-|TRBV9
CASSARDTTGELFF
TGTGCCAGCAGCGCCAGGGACACCACCGGGGAGCTGTTTTTT
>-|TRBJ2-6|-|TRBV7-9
CASSLGPGTGANVLTF
TGTGCCAGCAGCTTAGGACCGGGGACTGGGGCCAACGTCCTGACTTTC
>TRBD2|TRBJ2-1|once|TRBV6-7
CASAGESYNEQFF
TGTGCCAGCGCGGGGGAATCCTACAATGAGCAGTTCTTC
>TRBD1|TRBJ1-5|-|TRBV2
CASSPQGQGKLQPQHF
TGTGCCAGCAGTCCACAGGGACAGGGGAAGCTTCAGCCCCAGCATTTT
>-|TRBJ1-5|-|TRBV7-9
CASSPGERQPQHF
TGTGCCAGCAGCCCGGGGGAGCGTCAGCCCCAGCATTTT
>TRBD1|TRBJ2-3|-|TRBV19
CASSDRGFTDTQYF
TGTGCCAGTTCGGACAGGGGCTTCACAGATACGCAGTATTTT
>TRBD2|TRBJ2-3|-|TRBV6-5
CASSPGTSSTDTQYF
TGTGCCAGCAGTCCCGGGACTAGCAGCACAGATACGCAGTATTTT
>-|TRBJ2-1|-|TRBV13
CASSAQGRVTHNEQFF
TGTGCCAGCAGCGCCCAGGGGCGGGTTACCCACAATGAGCAGTTCTTC